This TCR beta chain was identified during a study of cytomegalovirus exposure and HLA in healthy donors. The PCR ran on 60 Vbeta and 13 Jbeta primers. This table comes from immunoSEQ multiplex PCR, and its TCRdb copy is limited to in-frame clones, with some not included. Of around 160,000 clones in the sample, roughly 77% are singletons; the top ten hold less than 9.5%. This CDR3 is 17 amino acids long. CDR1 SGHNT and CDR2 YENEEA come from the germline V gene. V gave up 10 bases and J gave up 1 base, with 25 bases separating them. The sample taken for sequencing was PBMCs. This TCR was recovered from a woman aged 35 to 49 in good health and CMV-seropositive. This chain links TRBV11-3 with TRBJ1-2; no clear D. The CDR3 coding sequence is TGTGCCACCCAGCGGAACAGCCCTAGAAGGCTTAACTATGGCTACACCTTC. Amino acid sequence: CATQRNSPRRLNYGYTF.